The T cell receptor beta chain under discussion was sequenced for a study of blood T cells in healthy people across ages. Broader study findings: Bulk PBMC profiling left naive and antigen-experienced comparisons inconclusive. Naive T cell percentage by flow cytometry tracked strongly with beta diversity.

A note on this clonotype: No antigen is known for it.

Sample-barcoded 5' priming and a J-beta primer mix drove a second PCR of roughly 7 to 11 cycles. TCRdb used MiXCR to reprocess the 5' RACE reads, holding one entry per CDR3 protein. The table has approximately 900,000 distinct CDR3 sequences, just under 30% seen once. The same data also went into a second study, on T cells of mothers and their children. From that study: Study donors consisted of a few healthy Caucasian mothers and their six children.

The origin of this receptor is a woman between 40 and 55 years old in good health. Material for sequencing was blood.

The CDR3 loop is CASSPNGRMTEAFF. The CDR3 region has the DNA TGTGCCAGCAGCCCAAATGGGAGGATGACCGAAGCTTTCTTT. V and J are TRBV7-2 and TRBJ1-1; D gene unclear. The CDR3 contains 14 residues. Between the trimmed V and J ends, which lost 5 bases and 8 bases, there was a span of 18 bases. CDR1 is SGHTA and CDR2 is FQGNSA in the germline V gene.